The subject of this entry is one T cell receptor beta chain. The antigen is undetermined. These data originate in a study of T cell responses to AZD1222 COVID-19 vaccine. The trim removed 6 bases at V and 7 bases at J, leaving 6 bases unmatched. The CDR3 consists of 14 residues. The germline gives CDR1 LNHDA, CDR2 SQIVND (reference sequence). Regarding the study as a whole: Donors were mostly white British, more females; clonal diversity possibly underestimated. CD4 TCRs associated with vaccination spanned spike, dominating at 160-218 and 743-854.

The method was immunoSEQ multiplex PCR; TCRdb's version includes in-frame clones alone and lacks a portion of them. The sample includes 95,000 to 150,000 clones, 85% to 90% of them seen just once. This clonotype was sampled from an adult in good health. The rearrangement uses TRBV19 and TRBJ2-7; TRBD2 matches 13 bases. This specimen was peripheral blood, taken on day 0 of AZD1222 vaccination. CDR3 sequence: CASRPTSGREEQYF. In nucleotides, the CDR3 is TGTGCCAGTAGACCTACTAGCGGGAGGGAAGAGCAGTACTTC.